The rows below give T cell receptor beta chains drawn from one sample of a study of OX40 agonist ivuxolimab in advanced cancers. The table came from immunoSEQ multiplex PCR; TCRdb's copy has only in-frame clones and leaves some out. The sample lists some 94,000 clones, around nine tenths seen once, with 0.81% in the top ten. The source material was CD4+ or CD8+ T cells sorted from blood, sampled in a trial of the OX40 agonist ivuxolimab. The receptors derive from an adult with an advanced solid tumor such as melanoma, head and neck, liver or kidney cancer. CDR3s include the opening cysteine and the closing phenylalanine or tryptophan. Fields, in order: clone size, V gene, J gene, D gene, CDR3 length, CDR3 protein, CDR3 DNA. A D gene is named only where the DNA matches it firmly. A clone size is listed for some rows: how often the clone was seen (once, few, many), or a class if it is expanded.

clone_size: NA
v_call: TRBV7-3
j_call: TRBJ2-1
d_call: NA
cdr3_length: 14
cdr3_aa: CASSPGAIHNEQFF
cdr3_nt: TGTGCCAGCAGCCCGGGGGCTATCCACAATGAGCAGTTCTTC

clone_size: NA
v_call: TRBV7-9
j_call: TRBJ1-6
d_call: TRBD1
cdr3_length: 15
cdr3_aa: CASSWWTGVNSPLHF
cdr3_nt: TGTGCCAGCAGCTGGTGGACAGGGGTTAATTCACCCCTCCACTTT

clone_size: NA
v_call: TRBV19
j_call: TRBJ2-5
d_call: NA
cdr3_length: 14
cdr3_aa: CASSMRAGQETQYF
cdr3_nt: TGTGCCAGTAGTATGAGGGCAGGGCAAGAGACCCAGTACTTC

clone_size: few
v_call: TRBV7-9
j_call: TRBJ1-2
d_call: TRBD1
cdr3_length: 15
cdr3_aa: CASSFAGTGGYGYTF
cdr3_nt: TGTGCCAGCAGCTTTGCCGGGACAGGGGGCTATGGCTACACCTTC

clone_size: once
v_call: TRBV6-6
j_call: TRBJ1-3
d_call: NA
cdr3_length: 16
cdr3_aa: CASSPGLPSSGNTIYF
cdr3_nt: TGTGCCAGCAGCCCGGGACTTCCCAGCTCTGGAAACACCATATATTTT

clone_size: NA
v_call: TRBV2
j_call: TRBJ2-3
d_call: NA
cdr3_length: 14
cdr3_aa: CASTTDVTPRTQYF
cdr3_nt: TGTGCCAGCACTACGGACGTTACTCCTCGAACGCAGTATTTT

clone_size: NA
v_call: TRBV7-8
j_call: TRBJ1-5
d_call: TRBD1
cdr3_length: 14
cdr3_aa: CASSMDRVGQPQHF
cdr3_nt: TGTGCCAGCAGCATGGACAGGGTTGGGCAGCCCCAGCATTTT

clone_size: NA
v_call: TRBV10-2
j_call: TRBJ2-7
d_call: TRBD2
cdr3_length: 18
cdr3_aa: CASSESWQGGTPSYEQYF
cdr3_nt: TGCGCCAGCAGTGAAAGTTGGCAGGGAGGGACGCCATCCTACGAGCAGTACTTC

clone_size: NA
v_call: TRBV27
j_call: TRBJ2-2
d_call: NA
cdr3_length: 16
cdr3_aa: CASRPGHLTNTGELFF
cdr3_nt: TGTGCCAGCAGGCCGGGACACCTCACGAACACCGGGGAGCTGTTTTTT

clone_size: NA
v_call: TRBV5-4
j_call: TRBJ2-7
d_call: NA
cdr3_length: 15
cdr3_aa: CASSFFPGLPNEQYF
cdr3_nt: TGTGCCAGCAGCTTTTTCCCGGGACTCCCTAACGAGCAGTACTTC

clone_size: NA
v_call: TRBV11-3
j_call: TRBJ2-7
d_call: TRBD1
cdr3_length: 15
cdr3_aa: CASSLNRGISYEQYF
cdr3_nt: TGTGCCAGCAGCTTAAACAGGGGGATATCGTACGAGCAGTACTTC

clone_size: NA
v_call: TRBV19
j_call: TRBJ2-4
d_call: NA
cdr3_length: 16
cdr3_aa: CASSSRDLLAKNIQYF
cdr3_nt: TGTGCCAGTAGTTCTCGGGACTTACTAGCCAAAAACATTCAGTACTTC

clone_size: NA
v_call: TRBV29-1
j_call: TRBJ2-3
d_call: TRBD1
cdr3_length: 14
cdr3_aa: CSVGGQGGTDTQYF
cdr3_nt: TGCAGCGTTGGGGGACAGGGGGGCACAGATACGCAGTATTTT

clone_size: NA
v_call: TRBV5-5
j_call: TRBJ2-3
d_call: TRBD2
cdr3_length: 13
cdr3_aa: CASSFGRPDTQYF
cdr3_nt: TGTGCCAGCAGCTTCGGGAGGCCAGATACGCAGTATTTT

clone_size: once
v_call: TRBV7-2
j_call: TRBJ1-2
d_call: NA
cdr3_length: 14
cdr3_aa: CASSSLGRLYGYTF
cdr3_nt: TGTGCCAGCAGCTCCCTAGGACGGCTCTATGGCTACACCTTC

clone_size: NA
v_call: TRBV19
j_call: TRBJ2-3
d_call: NA
cdr3_length: 11
cdr3_aa: CASRLEDTQYF
cdr3_nt: TGTGCCAGTAGATTAGAAGATACGCAGTATTTT

clone_size: NA
v_call: TRBV5-4
j_call: TRBJ1-5
d_call: NA
cdr3_length: 13
cdr3_aa: CASSLGEGQPQHF
cdr3_nt: TGTGCCAGCAGCTTAGGGGAAGGTCAGCCCCAGCATTTT

clone_size: NA
v_call: TRBV19
j_call: TRBJ1-3
d_call: NA
cdr3_length: 13
cdr3_aa: CATEYGAGNTIYF
cdr3_nt: TGTGCCACCGAATACGGAGCTGGAAACACCATATATTTT

clone_size: NA
v_call: TRBV7-8
j_call: TRBJ2-3
d_call: TRBD1
cdr3_length: 14
cdr3_aa: CASSLEGQVDTQYF
cdr3_nt: TGTGCCAGCAGCTTAGAGGGACAGGTGGATACGCAGTATTTT

clone_size: NA
v_call: TRBV9
j_call: TRBJ1-3
d_call: NA
cdr3_length: 15
cdr3_aa: CASSGTGVSGNTIYF
cdr3_nt: TGTGCCAGCAGCGGCACAGGAGTCTCTGGAAACACCATATATTTT

clone_size: NA
v_call: TRBV14
j_call: TRBJ1-2
d_call: TRBD1
cdr3_length: 14
cdr3_aa: CASSQVTGGYGYTF
cdr3_nt: TGTGCCAGCAGCCAGGTGACAGGGGGCTATGGCTACACCTTC

clone_size: NA
v_call: TRBV4-2
j_call: TRBJ2-1
d_call: TRBD2
cdr3_length: 20
cdr3_aa: CASSSPSGTSGIGNYNEQFF
cdr3_nt: TGTGCCAGCAGCTCTCCGTCCGGGACTAGCGGGATAGGAAACTACAATGAGCAGTTCTTC

clone_size: NA
v_call: TRBV11-2
j_call: TRBJ2-3
d_call: TRBD2
cdr3_length: 15
cdr3_aa: CASSLAGGGTDTQYF
cdr3_nt: TGTGCCAGCAGCTTAGCGGGAGGCGGCACAGATACGCAGTATTTT

clone_size: NA
v_call: TRBV29-1
j_call: TRBJ2-6
d_call: NA
cdr3_length: 14
cdr3_aa: CSAVGSSGANVLTF
cdr3_nt: TGCAGCGCGGTCGGAAGTTCTGGGGCCAACGTCCTGACTTTC

clone_size: NA
v_call: TRBV10-3
j_call: TRBJ1-1
d_call: TRBD1
cdr3_length: 15
cdr3_aa: CAISYTGTEDTEAFF
cdr3_nt: TGTGCCATCAGTTATACCGGGACAGAGGACACTGAAGCTTTCTTT

clone_size: NA
v_call: TRBV7-3
j_call: TRBJ2-2
d_call: NA
cdr3_length: 13
cdr3_aa: CASSLDRAGELFF
cdr3_nt: TGTGCCAGCAGCTTAGACCGGGCCGGGGAGCTGTTTTTT

clone_size: NA
v_call: TRBV7-6
j_call: TRBJ2-1
d_call: TRBD1
cdr3_length: 16
cdr3_aa: CASSLGPLGGPDEQFF
cdr3_nt: TGTGCCAGCAGCTTAGGGCCTCTAGGGGGCCCGGATGAGCAGTTCTTC

clone_size: NA
v_call: TRBV6-5
j_call: TRBJ2-2
d_call: NA
cdr3_length: 14
cdr3_aa: CASNRGFSGGELFF
cdr3_nt: TGTGCCAGCAATCGGGGGTTCTCTGGCGGGGAGCTGTTTTTT

clone_size: NA
v_call: TRBV19
j_call: TRBJ2-7
d_call: NA
cdr3_length: 15
cdr3_aa: CASSMIGGTTGEQYF
cdr3_nt: TGTGCCAGTAGTATGATTGGGGGAACCACGGGGGAGCAGTACTTC

clone_size: NA
v_call: TRBV19
j_call: TRBJ1-1
d_call: NA
cdr3_length: 12
cdr3_aa: CASSRGDTEAFF
cdr3_nt: TGTGCCAGTAGCCGAGGGGACACTGAAGCTTTCTTT

clone_size: NA
v_call: TRBV27
j_call: TRBJ2-5
d_call: TRBD2
cdr3_length: 18
cdr3_aa: CASSFLPGTSGYQETQYF
cdr3_nt: TGTGCCAGCAGTTTCCTACCCGGGACTAGCGGGTACCAAGAGACCCAGTACTTC

clone_size: few
v_call: TRBV2
j_call: TRBJ2-7
d_call: NA
cdr3_length: 12
cdr3_aa: CASSETAYEQYF
cdr3_nt: TGTGCCAGCAGTGAGACAGCCTACGAGCAGTACTTC